Here is one TCR beta chain with its context. These data come from a study of blood T cell repertoires in COVID-19. In the study overall: T cells, B-cell-depleted T cells, or PBMCs supplied cDNA or gDNA.

In the authors' methods: Cell counts per sample came from amplifying reference gene primers. Clones were sequenced by immunoSEQ multiplex PCR, and TCRdb holds only the in-frame ones, with some missing. The V and J calls and clone size are taken from that table; D and trimming were inferred from the DNA. The sample consists of 150,000 or so clones, 84% of them appearing once. Germline assignment: CDR1 SGDLS and CDR2 YYNGEE. The CDR3 runs to 14 residues. Trimming cost V 0 bases and J 6 bases, with 10 bases left between them. The rearrangement uses TRBV9 and TRBJ2-1; D may be TRBD1 (5 bases). The receptor was isolated from a woman in her forties or fifties in a cohort sampled during active or convalescent COVID-19. Material: peripheral blood. CDR3 DNA sequence: TGTGCCAGCAGCGTAGAAACAGGACCCAATGAGCAGTTCTTC. This gives the protein CASSVETGPNEQFF.